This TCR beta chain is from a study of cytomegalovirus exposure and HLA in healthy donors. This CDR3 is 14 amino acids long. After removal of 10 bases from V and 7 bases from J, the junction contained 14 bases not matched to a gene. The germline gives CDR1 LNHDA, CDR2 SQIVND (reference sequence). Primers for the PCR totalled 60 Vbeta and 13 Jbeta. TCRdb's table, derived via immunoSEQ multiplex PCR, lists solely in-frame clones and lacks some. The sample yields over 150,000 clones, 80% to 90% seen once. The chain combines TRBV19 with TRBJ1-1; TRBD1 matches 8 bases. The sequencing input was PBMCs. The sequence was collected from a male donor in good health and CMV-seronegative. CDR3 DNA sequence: TGTGCCACCAGAAAGGACAGGGAGTTTTATGAAGCTTTCTTT. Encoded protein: CATRKDREFYEAFF.